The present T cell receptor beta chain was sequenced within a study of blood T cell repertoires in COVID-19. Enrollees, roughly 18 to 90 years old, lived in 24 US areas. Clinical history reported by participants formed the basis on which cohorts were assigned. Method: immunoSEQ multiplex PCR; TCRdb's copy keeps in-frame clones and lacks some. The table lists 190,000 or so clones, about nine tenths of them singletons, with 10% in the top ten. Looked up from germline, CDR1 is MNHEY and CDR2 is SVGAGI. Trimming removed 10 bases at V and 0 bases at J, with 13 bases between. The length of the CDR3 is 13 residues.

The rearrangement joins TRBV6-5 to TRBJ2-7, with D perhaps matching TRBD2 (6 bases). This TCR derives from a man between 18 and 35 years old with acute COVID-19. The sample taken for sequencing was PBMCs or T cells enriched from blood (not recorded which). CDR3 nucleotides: TGTGCCACCAATAGCGGCCACTCCTACGAGCAGTACTTC. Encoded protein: CATNSGHSYEQYF.